This T cell receptor beta chain stems from a study of T cell responses to AZD1222 COVID-19 vaccine. This CDR3 contains 14 residues. Germline CDR1 reads SGHKS; CDR2 reads YYEKEE (reference sequence). The junction had 6 bases not matched to a gene; V was cut back by 3 bases and J by 4 bases. This clone has a single count. Data came from immunoSEQ multiplex PCR; TCRdb stores just in-frame clones and leaves some out. The sample has some 150,000 clones; approximately 94% are singletons. The origin of this receptor is an adult in good health. The chain recombines TRBV5-5 with TRBJ1-2; 7 bases match TRBD1. This specimen consisted of peripheral blood, obtained on day 0 of AZD1222 vaccination. DNA of the CDR3: TGTGCCAGCAGCTCCTGGACAGGCCTCTATGGCTACACCTTC. It translates to CASSSWTGLYGYTF.